Sequencing of this TCR beta chain was carried out in a study of OX40 agonist ivuxolimab in advanced cancers. Study overall: Prior anti-PD-1, anti-PD-L1 or anti-CTLA-4 therapy did not bar entry, and about 40% had some.

Germline V gene sequence: CDR1 SGHNT, CDR2 YYREEE (reference sequence). There are 17 residues in the CDR3. Deletions cut 4 bases from V and 0 bases from J, with 17 bases between. Sampled blood was obtained at baseline, cycle 4 day 1, and cycle 7 day 1. Assay used: immunoSEQ multiplex PCR; TCRdb lists only in-frame clones, some missing. The sample has roughly 60,000 clones; 90% to 95% are singletons. This specimen consisted of CD4+ or CD8+ T cells sorted from blood, obtained in a trial of the OX40 agonist ivuxolimab. This chain connects TRBV5-4 to TRBJ2-1; D may correspond to TRBD1 or TRBD2 (5 bases each). The sequence came from an adult with an advanced solid tumor such as melanoma, head and neck, liver or kidney cancer. The CDR3: CASSPFGAGSSYNEQFF. CDR3 DNA: TGTGCCAGCAGCCCTTTCGGTGCAGGGAGCTCCTACAATGAGCAGTTCTTC.